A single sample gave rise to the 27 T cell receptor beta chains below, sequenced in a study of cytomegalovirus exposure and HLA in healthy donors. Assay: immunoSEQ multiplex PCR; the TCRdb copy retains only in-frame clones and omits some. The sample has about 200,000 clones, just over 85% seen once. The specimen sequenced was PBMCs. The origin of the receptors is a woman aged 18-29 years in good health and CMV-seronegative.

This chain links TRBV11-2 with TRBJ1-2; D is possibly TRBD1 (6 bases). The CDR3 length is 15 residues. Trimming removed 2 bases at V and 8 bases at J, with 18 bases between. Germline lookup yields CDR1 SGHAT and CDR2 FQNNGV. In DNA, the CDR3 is TGTGCCAGCAGCTTATATAGCTGGGACAAGGGCGGCTACACCTTC. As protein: CASSLYSWDKGGYTF.

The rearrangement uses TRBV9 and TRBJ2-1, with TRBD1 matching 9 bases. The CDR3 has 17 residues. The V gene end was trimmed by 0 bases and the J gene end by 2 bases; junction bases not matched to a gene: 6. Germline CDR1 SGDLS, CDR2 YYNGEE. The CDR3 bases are TGTGCCAGCAGCGTAGCGATGGGACAGGGTCCCTACAATGAGCAGTTCTTC. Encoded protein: CASSVAMGQGPYNEQFF.

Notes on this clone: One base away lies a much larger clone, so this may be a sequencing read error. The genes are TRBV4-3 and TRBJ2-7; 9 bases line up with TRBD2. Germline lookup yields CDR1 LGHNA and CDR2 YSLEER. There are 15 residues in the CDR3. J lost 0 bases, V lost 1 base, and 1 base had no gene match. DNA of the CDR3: TGCGCCAGCAGCCAAGGACTAGCGGACTCCTACGAGCAGTACTTC. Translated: CASSQGLADSYEQYF.

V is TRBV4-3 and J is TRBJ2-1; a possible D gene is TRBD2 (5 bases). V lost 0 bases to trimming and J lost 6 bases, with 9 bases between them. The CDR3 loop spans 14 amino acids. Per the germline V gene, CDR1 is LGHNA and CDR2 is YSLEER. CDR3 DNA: TGCGCCAGCAGCCAAGATGGGAGCCGCAATGAGCAGTTCTTC. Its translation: CASSQDGSRNEQFF.

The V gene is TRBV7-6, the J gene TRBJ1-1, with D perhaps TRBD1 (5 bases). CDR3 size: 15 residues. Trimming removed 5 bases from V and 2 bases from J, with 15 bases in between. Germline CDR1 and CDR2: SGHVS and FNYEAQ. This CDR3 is CASSPTLGHNTEAFF. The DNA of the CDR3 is TGTGCCAGCAGCCCGACCCTCGGACATAACACTGAAGCTTTCTTT.

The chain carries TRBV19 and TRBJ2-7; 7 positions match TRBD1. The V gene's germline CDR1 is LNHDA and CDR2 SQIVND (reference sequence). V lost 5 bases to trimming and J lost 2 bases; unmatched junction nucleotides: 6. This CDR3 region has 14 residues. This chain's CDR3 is CASSFQTGPYEQYF. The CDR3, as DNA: TGTGCCAGTAGTTTCCAGACAGGGCCCTACGAGCAGTACTTC.

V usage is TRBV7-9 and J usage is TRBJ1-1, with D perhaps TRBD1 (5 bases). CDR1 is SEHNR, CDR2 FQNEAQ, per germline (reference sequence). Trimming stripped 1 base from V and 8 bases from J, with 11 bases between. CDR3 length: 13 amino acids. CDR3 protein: CASSLDSTAEAFF. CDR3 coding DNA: TGTGCCAGCAGCTTAGACTCGACAGCGGAAGCTTTCTTT.

CDR3 sequence reads: CASSAHRTGVNEKLFF. The CDR3, as DNA: TGTGCCAGCAGTGCCCACAGGACAGGTGTTAATGAAAAACTGTTTTTT. The J gene is TRBJ1-4, the V gene TRBV6-1; 7 bases map to TRBD1. Germline CDR1 and CDR2: MNHNS and SASEGT. This CDR3 is 16 amino acids long. Germline trimming cut 4 bases from V and 4 bases from J; bases unmatched to any gene: 9.

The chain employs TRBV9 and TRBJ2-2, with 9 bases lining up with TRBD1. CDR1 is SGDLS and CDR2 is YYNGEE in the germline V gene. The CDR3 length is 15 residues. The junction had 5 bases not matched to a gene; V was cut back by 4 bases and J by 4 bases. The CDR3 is CASSPGTGTTGELFF. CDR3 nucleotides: TGTGCCAGCAGCCCCGGGACAGGGACCACCGGGGAGCTGTTTTTT. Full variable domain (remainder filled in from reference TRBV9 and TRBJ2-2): DSGVTQTPKHLITATGQRVTLRCSPRSGDLSVYWYQQSLDQGLQFLIQYYNGEERAKGNILERFSAQQFPDLHSELNLSSLELGDSALYFCASSPGTGTTGELFFGEGSRLTVL.

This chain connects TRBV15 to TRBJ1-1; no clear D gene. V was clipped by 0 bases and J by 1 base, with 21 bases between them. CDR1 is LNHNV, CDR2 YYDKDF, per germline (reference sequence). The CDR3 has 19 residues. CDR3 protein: CATSRDMAGRHGWNTEAFF. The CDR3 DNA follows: TGTGCCACCAGCAGAGATATGGCAGGTCGACATGGGTGGAACACTGAAGCTTTCTTT.

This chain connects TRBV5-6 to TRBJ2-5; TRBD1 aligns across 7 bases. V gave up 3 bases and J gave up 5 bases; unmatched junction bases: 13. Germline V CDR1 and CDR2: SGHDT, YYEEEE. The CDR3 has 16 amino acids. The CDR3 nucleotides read TGTGCCAGCAGCTCACTAGGACAGGCCTATCGTGAGACCCAGTACTTC. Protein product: CASSSLGQAYRETQYF.

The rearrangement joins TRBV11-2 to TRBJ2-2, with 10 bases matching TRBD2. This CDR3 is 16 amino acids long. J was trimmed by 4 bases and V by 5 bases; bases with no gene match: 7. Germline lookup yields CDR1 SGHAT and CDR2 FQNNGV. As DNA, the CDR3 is TGTGCCAGCAGCCCCGTTAGCGGGAGGCTCACCGGGGAGCTGTTTTTT. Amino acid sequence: CASSPVSGRLTGELFF.

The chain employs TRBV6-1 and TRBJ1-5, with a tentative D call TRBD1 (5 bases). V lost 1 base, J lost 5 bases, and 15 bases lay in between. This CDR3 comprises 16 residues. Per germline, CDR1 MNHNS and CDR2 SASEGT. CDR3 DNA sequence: TGTGCCAGCAGTGAAGGCTTCGGGGGAGGAGATCAGCCCCAGCATTTT. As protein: CASSEGFGGGDQPQHF.

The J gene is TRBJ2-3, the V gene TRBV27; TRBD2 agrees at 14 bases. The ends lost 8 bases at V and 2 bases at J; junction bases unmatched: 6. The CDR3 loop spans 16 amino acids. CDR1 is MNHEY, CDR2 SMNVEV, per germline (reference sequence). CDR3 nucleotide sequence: TGTGCCAGCCGACTAGCGGGAGGGCGGGACACAGATACGCAGTATTTT. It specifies CASRLAGGRDTDTQYF.

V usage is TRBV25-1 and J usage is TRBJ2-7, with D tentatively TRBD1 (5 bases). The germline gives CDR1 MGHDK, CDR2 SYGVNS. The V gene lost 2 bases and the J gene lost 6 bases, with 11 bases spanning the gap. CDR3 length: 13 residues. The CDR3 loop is CASSEVGVTEQYF. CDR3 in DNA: TGTGCCAGCAGTGAAGTAGGGGTTACCGAGCAGTACTTC.

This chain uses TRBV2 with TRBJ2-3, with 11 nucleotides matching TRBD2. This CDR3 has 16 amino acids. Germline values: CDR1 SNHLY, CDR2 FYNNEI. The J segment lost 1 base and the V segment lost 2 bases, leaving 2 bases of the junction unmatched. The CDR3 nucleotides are TGTGCCAGCAGTGAAACGACTAGCGGGGGCACAGATACGCAGTATTTT. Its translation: CASSETTSGGTDTQYF.

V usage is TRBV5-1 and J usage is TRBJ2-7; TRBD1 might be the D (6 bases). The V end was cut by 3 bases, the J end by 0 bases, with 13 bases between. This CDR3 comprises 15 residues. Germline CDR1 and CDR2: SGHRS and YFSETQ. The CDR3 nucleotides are TGCGCCAGCAGCTCCGGGACACCTTTCTCCTACGAGCAGTACTTC. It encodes CASSSGTPFSYEQYF.

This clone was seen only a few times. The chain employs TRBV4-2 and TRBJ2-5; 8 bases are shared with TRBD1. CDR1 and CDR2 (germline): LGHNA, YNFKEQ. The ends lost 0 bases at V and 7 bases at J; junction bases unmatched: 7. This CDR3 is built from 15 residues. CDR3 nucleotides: TGTGCCAGCAGCCAAGACTCGGACAGGGCAAGGACCCAGTACTTC. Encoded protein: CASSQDSDRARTQYF.

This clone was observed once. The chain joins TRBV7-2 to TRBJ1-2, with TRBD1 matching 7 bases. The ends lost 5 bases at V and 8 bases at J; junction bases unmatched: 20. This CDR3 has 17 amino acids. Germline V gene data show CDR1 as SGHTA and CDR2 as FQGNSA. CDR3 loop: CASSRDPNLNRGTGYTF. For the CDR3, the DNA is TGTGCCAGCAGCCGCGACCCAAACCTAAACAGGGGCACGGGCTACACCTTC. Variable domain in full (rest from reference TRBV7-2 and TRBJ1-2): GAGVSQSPSNKVTEKGKDVELRCDPISGHTALYWYRQSLGQGLEFLIYFQGNSAPDKSGLPSDRFSAERTGGSVSTLTIQRTQQEDSAVYLCASSRDPNLNRGTGYTFGSGTRLTVV.

CDR3 in amino acids: CSVALAGYSYNEQFF. CDR3 nucleotides: TGCAGCGTGGCCTTAGCGGGGTACTCCTACAATGAGCAGTTCTTC. The rearrangement links TRBV29-1 to TRBJ2-1; 8 bases line up with TRBD2. The CDR3 runs to 15 residues. V lost 6 bases, J lost 0 bases, and 7 bases stayed unmatched. Per the germline V gene, CDR1 is SQVTM and CDR2 is ANQGSEA.

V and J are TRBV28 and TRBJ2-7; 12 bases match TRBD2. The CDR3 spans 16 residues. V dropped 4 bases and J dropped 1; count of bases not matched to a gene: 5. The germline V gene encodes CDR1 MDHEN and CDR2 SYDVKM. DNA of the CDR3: TGTGCCAGCAGTTCCTGGACTAGCGGGATGTCCTACGAGCAGTACTTC. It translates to CASSSWTSGMSYEQYF.

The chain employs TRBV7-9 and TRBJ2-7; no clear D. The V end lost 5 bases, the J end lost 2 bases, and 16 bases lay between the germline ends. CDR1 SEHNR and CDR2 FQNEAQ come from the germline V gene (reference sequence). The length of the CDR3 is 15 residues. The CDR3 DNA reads TGTGCCAGCAGCCCGCAACATGGGCCCGCCTACGAGCAGTACTTC. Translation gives CASSPQHGPAYEQYF.

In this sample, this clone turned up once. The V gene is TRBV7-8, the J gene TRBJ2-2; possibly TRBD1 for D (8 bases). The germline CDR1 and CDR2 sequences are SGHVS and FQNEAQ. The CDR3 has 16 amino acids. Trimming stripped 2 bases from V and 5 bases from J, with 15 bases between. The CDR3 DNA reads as TGTGCCAGCAGCTTAAGAGACAGGGGAGGGACCGGGGAGCTGTTTTTT. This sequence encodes CASSLRDRGGTGELFF.

The CDR3 DNA reads TGTGCCAGCAGTACCGGGACAGGGCAAGAGACCCAGTACTTC. Its translation is CASSTGTGQETQYF. This chain uses TRBV6-5 with TRBJ2-5; 9 bases fit TRBD1. CDR3 size: 14 residues. The ends lost 5 bases at V and 2 bases at J; junction bases unmatched: 3. Per germline, CDR1 MNHEY and CDR2 SVGAGI.

This CDR3 is CASSESPRGTSRRSYNEQFF. The CDR3 DNA reads TGTGCCAGCAGTGAAAGTCCCCGTGGGACTAGCAGACGCTCCTACAATGAGCAGTTCTTC. This chain connects TRBV2 to TRBJ2-1; 9 nucleotides align to TRBD2. Germline assignment: CDR1 SNHLY and CDR2 FYNNEI. The CDR3 consists of 20 residues. V lost 2 bases to trimming and J lost 0 bases; unmatched junction nucleotides: 14.

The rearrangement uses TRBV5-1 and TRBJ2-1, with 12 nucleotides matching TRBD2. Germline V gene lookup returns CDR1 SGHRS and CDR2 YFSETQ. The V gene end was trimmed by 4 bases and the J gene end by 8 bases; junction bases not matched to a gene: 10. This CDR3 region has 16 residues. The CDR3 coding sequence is TGCGCCAGCAGCATTCGCCCTAGCGGGAGGGACGATGAGCAGTTCTTC. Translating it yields CASSIRPSGRDDEQFF.

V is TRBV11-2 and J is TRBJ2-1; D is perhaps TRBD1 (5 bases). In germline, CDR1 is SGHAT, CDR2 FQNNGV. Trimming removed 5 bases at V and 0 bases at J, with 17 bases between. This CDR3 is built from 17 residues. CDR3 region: CASSPILTGPSYNEQFF. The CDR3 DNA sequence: TGTGCCAGCAGCCCAATACTAACAGGACCCTCCTACAATGAGCAGTTCTTC.